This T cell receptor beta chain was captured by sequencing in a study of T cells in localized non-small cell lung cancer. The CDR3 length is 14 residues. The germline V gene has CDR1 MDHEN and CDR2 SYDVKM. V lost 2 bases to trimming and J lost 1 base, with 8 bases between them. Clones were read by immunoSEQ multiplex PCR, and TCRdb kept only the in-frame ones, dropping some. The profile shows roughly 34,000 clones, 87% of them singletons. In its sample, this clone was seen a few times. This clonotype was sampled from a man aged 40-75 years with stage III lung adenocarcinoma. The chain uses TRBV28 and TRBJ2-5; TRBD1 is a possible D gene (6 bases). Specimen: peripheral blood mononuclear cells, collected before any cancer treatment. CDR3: CASSLGQLQETQYF. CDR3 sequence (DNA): TGTGCCAGCAGTTTAGGACAGCTCCAAGAGACCCAGTACTTC.